These 24 T cell receptor beta chains were sequenced from one sample in a study of a mutant IDH1 vaccine in newly diagnosed glioma. Time point defined: baseline, week 1 (first vaccination visit). Treatment: pre-vaccination baseline after standard-of-care therapy. Sequencing used immunoSEQ multiplex PCR; TCRdb keeps in-frame clones, though not all of them. There are approximately 36,000 clones in the sample; just under 95% occur only once, and about 18% lies in the top ten. This specimen consisted of PBMCs, obtained from a glioma patient treated with radiotherapy, temozolomide or both. The receptors originated from a young man with glioma.

The chain combines TRBV4-3 with TRBJ1-1; TRBD1 is a possible D gene (6 bases). V was trimmed by 0 bases and J by 5 bases, leaving 16 bases between them. Germline values: CDR1 LGHNA, CDR2 YSLEER. The length of the CDR3 is 16 residues. This CDR3 is CASSQDRVSQGTEAFF. CDR3 in DNA: TGCGCCAGCAGCCAAGATCGGGTAAGCCAGGGGACTGAAGCTTTCTTT.

The gene calls are TRBV29-1 and TRBJ2-5; the D is unclear. This CDR3 region has 18 residues. V lost 4 bases, J lost 4 bases, and 28 bases lay in between. Germline CDR1 is SQVTM and CDR2 is ANQGSEA. This CDR3 is CSVAPSFGGGPTRETQYF. The CDR3 DNA is TGCAGCGTTGCCCCTTCCTTCGGTGGTGGCCCGACCCGAGAGACCCAGTACTTC.

The chain employs TRBV6-5 and TRBJ2-7, with 10 bases aligning to TRBD1. V trimming: 6 bases; J trimming: 2 bases; junction bases outside the gene matches: 7. Germline V gene lookup returns CDR1 MNHEY and CDR2 SVGAGI. This CDR3 is built from 15 residues. The CDR3 is CASRPGQGGPYEQYF. CDR3 DNA: TGTGCCAGCAGACCCGGACAGGGGGGACCCTACGAGCAGTACTTC.

The chain combines TRBV4-3 with TRBJ2-5; 10 nucleotides match TRBD2. Germline assignment: CDR1 LGHNA and CDR2 YSLEER. V was clipped by 4 bases and J by 1 base; unmatched bases: 6. The CDR3 consists of 16 residues. CDR3 bases: TGCGCCAGCAGCCCTGGACTAGCGGATACCCAAGAGACCCAGTACTTC. It is translated as CASSPGLADTQETQYF.

CDR3 residues: CASGQGRTAYGYTF. As DNA, the CDR3 is TGTGCCTCGGGGCAGGGGCGGACTGCCTATGGCTACACCTTC. The rearrangement uses TRBV19 and TRBJ1-2, with D possibly TRBD1 on 6 matching bases. Trimming removed 11 bases from V and 4 bases from J, with 20 bases in between. The CDR3 extends over 14 amino acids. Germline loops: CDR1 LNHDA, CDR2 SQIVND (reference sequence).

The J gene is TRBJ2-3, the V gene TRBV7-2; the D is unclear. Trimming took off 5 bases at V and 4 bases at J, with 16 bases between the two ends. This CDR3 is built from 15 residues. The germline gives CDR1 SGHTA, CDR2 FQGNSA. The CDR3 DNA sequence: TGTGCCAGCAGCCCCGGATTCTCGGCGGCAGATACGCAGTATTTT. Protein sequence: CASSPGFSAADTQYF.

This clone was recorded once. The V call is TRBV27, the J call TRBJ1-2; D perhaps matches TRBD1 (6 bases). In germline, CDR1 is MNHEY, CDR2 SMNVEV (reference sequence). This CDR3 is built from 12 residues. V was cut by 5 bases and J by 4 bases, with 8 bases left in between. In DNA, the CDR3 is TGTGCCAGCAGTCTACAGGGCTATGGCTACACCTTC. Its protein is CASSLQGYGYTF.

The chain recombines TRBV6-5 with TRBJ1-1; 9 bases fit TRBD1. With V trimmed by 6 bases and J by 1 base, 6 bases remained unmatched. CDR1 is MNHEY, CDR2 SVGAGI, per germline. This CDR3 spans 15 amino acids. The CDR3: CASRTLGQGNTEAFF. For the CDR3, the DNA is TGTGCCAGCAGAACCCTGGGACAGGGGAACACTGAAGCTTTCTTT.

The chain carries TRBV7-2 and TRBJ1-2, with D unclear. The CDR3 loop spans 15 amino acids. V lost 1 base, J lost 6 bases, and 15 bases lay in between. Germline V gives CDR1 SGHTA, CDR2 FQGNSA. CDR3 in amino acids: CASSLEFRGADGYTF. The CDR3 nucleotides read TGTGCCAGCAGCTTAGAGTTCCGGGGAGCGGATGGCTACACCTTC.

V usage is TRBV7-9 and J usage is TRBJ1-4; D perhaps matches TRBD1 (6 bases). Germline V CDR1 and CDR2: SEHNR, FQNEAQ (reference sequence). The CDR3 has 14 amino acids. Trimming left V 1 base short and J 7 bases short, with 10 bases between. This CDR3 is CASSLGRGREKLFF. The CDR3 region has the DNA TGTGCCAGCAGCTTAGGCAGGGGTCGTGAAAAACTGTTTTTT.

The chain joins TRBV27 to TRBJ2-6, with 8 positions matching TRBD1. The V gene's germline CDR1 is MNHEY and CDR2 SMNVEV (reference sequence). V lost 2 bases and J lost 0; bases outside the gene matches: 3. The CDR3 covers 17 residues. CDR3 nucleotide sequence: TGTGCCAGCAGTTTAGCAGGGGGCCCCTCTGGGGCCAACGTCCTGACTTTC. This encodes CASSLAGGPSGANVLTF.

The rearrangement links TRBV2 to TRBJ2-6; D is ambiguous. CDR3 length: 15 amino acids. The V end lost 4 bases, the J end lost 5 bases, and 12 bases lay between the germline ends. Germline CDR1 reads SNHLY; CDR2 reads FYNNEI. DNA for the CDR3: TGTGCCAGCAGTGGGATACAAAGTCGGGCCAACGTCCTGACTTTC. This codes for CASSGIQSRANVLTF.

The rearrangement links TRBV5-4 to TRBJ1-1, with unresolved D. Germline V gives CDR1 SGHNT, CDR2 YYREEE (reference sequence). Between the trimmed V and J ends, which lost 0 bases and 6 bases, there was a span of 6 bases. CDR3 size: 12 residues. This CDR3 reads CASSLESAEAFF. CDR3 in DNA: TGTGCCAGCAGCTTGGAGAGTGCTGAAGCTTTCTTT.

The chain is built from TRBV29-1 and TRBJ1-2, with 7 nucleotides matching TRBD1. CDR3 length: 14 amino acids. With V trimmed by 3 bases and J by 3 bases, 7 bases remained unmatched. Germline CDR1 is SQVTM and CDR2 is ANQGSEA. The CDR3 here is CSVDGTVGHYGYTF. The CDR3 region has the DNA TGCAGCGTTGACGGGACAGTTGGTCACTATGGCTACACCTTC.

The CDR3 loop reads CSIRGLSYEQYF. The CDR3 DNA follows: TGCAGCATCCGAGGGTTAAGCTACGAGCAGTACTTC. The chain has TRBV29-1 and TRBJ2-7; D might be TRBD2 (5 bases). Germline loops: CDR1 SQVTM, CDR2 ANQGSEA. V was clipped by 8 bases and J by 3 bases, with 14 bases between them. CDR3 length equals 12 residues.

The chain couples TRBV28 to TRBJ1-4; the D is unclear. Trimming stripped 6 bases from V and 0 bases from J, with 11 bases between. This CDR3 contains 15 residues. Looked up from germline, CDR1 is MDHEN and CDR2 is SYDVKM. DNA for the CDR3: TGTGCCAGCAGATCGGGCGGTGCAACTAATGAAAAACTGTTTTTT. Its protein is CASRSGGATNEKLFF.

The chain recombines TRBV6-1 with TRBJ1-5; D unresolved. Trimming took 6 bases from V and 4 from J, leaving 16 bases between them. Germline V lookup: CDR1 MNHNS, CDR2 SASEGT. This CDR3 region has 15 residues. CDR3 coding DNA: TGTGCCAGCAGCGCATCTCGACACGGAAATCAGCCCCAGCATTTT. It translates to CASSASRHGNQPQHF.

In DNA, the CDR3 is TGCGCCAGCAGCTCTGAGTTAAGCAACTACAATGAGCAGTTCTTC. This encodes CASSSELSNYNEQFF. V is TRBV5-1 and J is TRBJ2-1; D is undetermined. V was pared by 3 bases and J by 3 bases, with 13 bases between. Germline V gene lookup returns CDR1 SGHRS and CDR2 YFSETQ. CDR3 size: 15 residues.

This chain connects TRBV7-2 to TRBJ2-7; D may correspond to TRBD1 or TRBD2 (5 bases each). V dropped 1 base and J dropped 2 bases, with 6 bases sitting between them. Germline assignment: CDR1 SGHTA and CDR2 FQGNSA. This CDR3 is 13 amino acids long. The DNA for the CDR3 is TGTGCCAGCAGCTTAGGGGGACCCTACGAGCAGTACTTC. Amino acid sequence: CASSLGGPYEQYF.

This chain joins TRBV27 and TRBJ1-2, with 7 bases matching TRBD1. This CDR3 spans 14 amino acids. The J segment lost 4 bases and the V segment lost 5 bases, leaving 7 bases of the junction unmatched. Per the germline V gene, CDR1 is MNHEY and CDR2 is SMNVEV (reference sequence). DNA of the CDR3: TGTGCCAGCAGTCCCCGACAGGGAACCTATGGCTACACCTTC. Amino acid sequence: CASSPRQGTYGYTF.

This chain connects TRBV6-4 to TRBJ2-1; D uncertain. In germline, CDR1 is MRHNA, CDR2 SNTAGT. The CDR3 consists of 15 residues. The germline V and J ends were trimmed by 0 bases and 2 bases, with 8 bases remaining between them. As DNA, the CDR3 is TGTGCCAGCAGTGACTCGATGGGGACCTACAATGAGCAGTTCTTC. Translated, it gives CASSDSMGTYNEQFF.

This clone appeared once. The chain is built from TRBV7-2 and TRBJ1-3; D might be TRBD1 (5 bases). The CDR3 is made up of 14 amino acids. CDR1 is SGHTA and CDR2 is FQGNSA in the germline V gene. V dropped 7 bases and J dropped 2 bases, with 12 bases sitting between them. CDR3 sequence reads: CASTTRGAGNTIYF. CDR3 sequence (DNA): TGTGCCAGCACCACAAGGGGTGCTGGAAACACCATATATTTT.

V usage is TRBV6-6 and J usage is TRBJ2-6; TRBD2 is a possible D gene (5 bases). The CDR3 is made up of 15 amino acids. The ends were cut back, 2 bases at V and 4 bases at J, with 9 bases in the middle. Germline V gives CDR1 MNHNY, CDR2 SVGAGI (reference sequence). The CDR3 loop is CASSYARAGANVLTF. The CDR3, as DNA: TGTGCCAGCAGTTACGCGAGGGCCGGGGCCAACGTCCTGACTTTC.

The genes are TRBV7-2 and TRBJ2-7; 13 positions agree with TRBD2. The CDR3 has 16 residues. V gave up 4 bases and J gave up 3 bases; unmatched junction bases: 6. Germline CDR1 SGHTA, CDR2 FQGNSA. The CDR3 DNA reads TGTGCCAGCAGCTGGGGACTAGCGGGATTCGGCTACGAGCAGTACTTC. This sequence encodes CASSWGLAGFGYEQYF.